The 3 T cell receptor beta chains reported below all come from one sample, sequenced in a study of early T cells in non-severe SARS-CoV-2 infection. A single record per CDR3 protein comes from TCRdb applying MiXCR to the 5' RACE reads. The data contain over 50,000 distinct CDR3 sequences, 11% of them singletons. The source material was whole blood. The receptors derive from an adult who was a healthcare worker with PCR-confirmed SARS-CoV-2 infection or an uninfected control (not recorded which).

This clonotype was seen repeatedly, ten times or more. The gene calls are TRBV19 and TRBJ2-2; D remains unclear. The length of the CDR3 is 14 residues. CDR1 and CDR2 (germline): LNHDA, SQIVND (reference sequence). V lost 7 bases and J 2 bases, leaving 11 bases between the germline ends. The CDR3 is CASIRTVNTGELFF. In nucleotides, the CDR3 is TGTGCCAGTATCAGAACCGTTAACACCGGGGAGCTGTTTTTT.

The chain couples TRBV7-8 to TRBJ2-1; 9 nucleotides line up with TRBD1. The germline V gene encodes CDR1 SGHVS and CDR2 FQNEAQ. V dropped 3 bases and J dropped 9; count of bases not matched to a gene: 6. This CDR3 contains 14 residues. CDR3: CASSLADRGSEQFF. The CDR3, as DNA: TGTGCCAGCAGCTTGGCGGACAGGGGCTCTGAGCAGTTCTTC.

The V gene is TRBV5-1, the J gene TRBJ2-2, with 9 bases lining up with TRBD2. The V segment lost 5 bases and the J segment 2 bases; nucleotides outside the gene matches: 4. This CDR3 contains 15 residues. The germline V gene encodes CDR1 SGHRS and CDR2 YFSETQ. The CDR3 loop reads CASRYSGGNTGELFF. The CDR3 nucleotides read TGCGCCAGCAGATATAGCGGGGGAAACACCGGGGAGCTGTTTTTT.